Listed below are T cell receptor beta chains from one sample, sequenced in a study of shared clonotypes between healthy human individuals. Sequencing was performed with immunoSEQ multiplex PCR; in TCRdb, only in-frame clones are kept and a portion is missing. This sample has some 500,000 clones; about 74% occur once, and the top ten carry around 12%. Material for sequencing was PBMCs. The receptors here all came from a woman in her forties in good health. Some clones in this sample may be carry-over from other donors' samples. Each CDR3 is given with its conserved first and last residue. A D gene is named only where the DNA matches it firmly. Clone size appears in some rows only: once, few, many, or a class for an expanded clone.

DNA,CDR3,D,J,V,length,size
TGTGCCAGTCGGAAAGCGGGAGTTGGGGCCAACGTCCTGACTTTC,CASRKAGVGANVLTF,TRBD2,TRBJ2-6,TRBV19,15,-
TGTGCCAGCAGCAGGGACAGGGGGGCCTACGAGCAGTACTTC,CASSRDRGAYEQYF,TRBD1,TRBJ2-7,TRBV2,14,many
TGTGCCAGCAGTGGCCAAGCGGGAGTAGAGTACTTC,CASSGQAGVEYF,TRBD2,TRBJ2-7,TRBV2,12,few
TGTGCCAGCAGTGAGATTCCGGCAGGCTCCTACAATGAGCAGTTCTTC,CASSEIPAGSYNEQFF,-,TRBJ2-1,TRBV6-1,16,-
TGCAGCGTTCTCCGGGACTCCTCGGGTGAGCAGTTCTTC,CSVLRDSSGEQFF,-,TRBJ2-1,TRBV29-1,13,-
TGTGCCAGCAGCGTAGGCGGGAACTCAGATACGCAGTATTTT,CASSVGGNSDTQYF,-,TRBJ2-3,TRBV9,14,few
TGTGCCAGCAGCTTAGAAGGGTCAAACCGGGAATCCTATGGCTACACCTTC,CASSLEGSNRESYGYTF,-,TRBJ1-2,TRBV7-7,17,-
TGTGCCAGTAGCACGGACAGGGGAGGGCAGCCCCAGCATTTT,CASSTDRGGQPQHF,TRBD1,TRBJ1-5,TRBV19,14,-
TGTGCCAGCAGCCAGAGGGGGCTTGGCACTGAAGCTTTCTTT,CASSQRGLGTEAFF,TRBD1,TRBJ1-1,TRBV9,14,-
TGTGCCAGCAGTTACTCAAGGAATCAGCCCCAGCATTTT,CASSYSRNQPQHF,-,TRBJ1-5,TRBV6-6,13,-
TGTGCCAGCAGCCCCGGGACTAGCGGGAGGGCCGGAGAGACCCAGTACTTC,CASSPGTSGRAGETQYF,TRBD2,TRBJ2-5,TRBV4-2,17,-
TGCGCCAGCAGCCGGGGACAGGGATCCCACGAGCAGTACTTC,CASSRGQGSHEQYF,TRBD1,TRBJ2-7,TRBV5-1,14,-
TGTGCCAGCAGCCAAACTAGCGGGAAAGAGACCCAGTACTTC,CASSQTSGKETQYF,TRBD2,TRBJ2-5,TRBV5-4,14,-
TGTGCCAGCAGCTTAGTCGGAGTGGGAGCGAACACCGGGGAGCTGTTTTTT,CASSLVGVGANTGELFF,-,TRBJ2-2,TRBV7-2,17,-
TGTGCCAGCAGTGGAGACCGGCGGGGGACATACGAGCAGTACTTC,CASSGDRRGTYEQYF,-,TRBJ2-7,TRBV28,15,-
TGTGCCAGCAGCCAAGAAGGGGAGACCCAGTACTTC,CASSQEGETQYF,-,TRBJ2-5,TRBV7-9,12,-
TGCGCCAGCGGAACGGGACTCGGGAGCTCCTACGAGCAGTACTTC,CASGTGLGSSYEQYF,-,TRBJ2-7,TRBV5-1,15,-
TGCAGCGTTGAGCCAGGGAAGAGCGCAGATACGCAGTATTTT,CSVEPGKSADTQYF,-,TRBJ2-3,TRBV29-1,14,once
TGTGCCAGCAGCACACAGGGGGCGCGAATCGAGCAGTACTTC,CASSTQGARIEQYF,TRBD1,TRBJ2-7,TRBV7-4,14,few
TGTGCCAGCAGCTTGGCCACAGCGGGATTCTCCTACAATGAGCAGTTCTTC,CASSLATAGFSYNEQFF,TRBD2,TRBJ2-1,TRBV5-6,17,-
TGTGCCAGCAGGTCAACTTCGGTGGTAGTACAGTTCTTC,CASRSTSVVVQFF,-,TRBJ2-1,TRBV6-1,13,once
TGTGCCAGTAGTCCGCGGGGACAGGGGGCAAGTTACGAGCAGTACTTC,CASSPRGQGASYEQYF,TRBD1,TRBJ2-7,TRBV19,16,-
TGTGCCAGCAGCCGACAGGGAAATGGCTACACCTTC,CASSRQGNGYTF,TRBD1,TRBJ1-2,TRBV28,12,few
TGTGCCAGCAGCGAGCGGAGGGGGAGCTCCTACAATGAGCAGTTCTTC,CASSERRGSSYNEQFF,-,TRBJ2-1,TRBV14,16,-
TGTGCCAGCAGTTTACGGGGGTCTAGCGTTGAGCAGTACTTC,CASSLRGSSVEQYF,-,TRBJ2-7,TRBV27,14,-
TGTGCCACCGGTGCCCGGGACAGCCGCTACGAGCAGTACTTC,CATGARDSRYEQYF,TRBD1,TRBJ2-7,TRBV15,14,-
TGCGCCAGCAGTGAGGGGGCGTCCTACGAGCAGTACTTC,CASSEGASYEQYF,-,TRBJ2-7,TRBV10-2,13,-